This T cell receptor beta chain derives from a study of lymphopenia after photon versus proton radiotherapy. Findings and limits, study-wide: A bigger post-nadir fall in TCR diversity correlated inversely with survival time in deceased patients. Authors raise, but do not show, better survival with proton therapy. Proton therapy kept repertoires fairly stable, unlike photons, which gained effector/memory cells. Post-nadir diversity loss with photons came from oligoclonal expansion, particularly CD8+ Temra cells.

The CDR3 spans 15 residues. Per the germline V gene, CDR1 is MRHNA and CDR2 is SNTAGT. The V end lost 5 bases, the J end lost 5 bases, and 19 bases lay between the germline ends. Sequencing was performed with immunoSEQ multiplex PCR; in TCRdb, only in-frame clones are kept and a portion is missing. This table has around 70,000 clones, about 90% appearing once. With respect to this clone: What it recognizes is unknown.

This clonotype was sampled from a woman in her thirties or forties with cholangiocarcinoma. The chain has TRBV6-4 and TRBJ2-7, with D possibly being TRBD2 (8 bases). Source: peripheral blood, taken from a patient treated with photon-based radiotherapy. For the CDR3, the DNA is TGTGCCAGCAGTCTAACAGGGACAGCGGGAGACGAGCAGTACTTC. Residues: CASSLTGTAGDEQYF.